A selection of T cell receptor beta chains follows, all from one sample in a study of radiotherapy plus CTLA-4 blockade in lung cancer. Clones were read by immunoSEQ multiplex PCR, and TCRdb kept only the in-frame ones, dropping some. Found here are approximately 48,000 clones, 80% to 90% of them singletons; the top ten hold 4.8%. The sample in question was peripheral blood, obtained from a patient treated with radiotherapy plus ipilimumab. The receptors originated from a human donor with non-small cell lung cancer whose response to radiotherapy plus ipilimumab could not be evaluated. CDR3s include the opening cysteine and the closing phenylalanine or tryptophan. D genes are given only for firm matches. Clone size is stated in some rows and not others, as once, few, many or a class when expanded.

D	V	size	J	CDR3	DNA
TRBD1	TRBV4-3	NA	TRBJ2-1	CASSQLTGGSEQFF	TGCGCCAGCAGCCAACTCACAGGGGGAAGTGAGCAGTTCTTC
NA	TRBV11-2	NA	TRBJ2-1	CASSLELFVVSYNEQFF	TGTGCCAGCAGCTTAGAGTTATTTGTAGTATCCTACAATGAGCAGTTCTTC
NA	TRBV29-1	NA	TRBJ2-7	CSVGGRMTCEQYF	TGCAGCGTTGGGGGCAGAATGACCTGCGAGCAGTACTTC
TRBD1	TRBV19	NA	TRBJ1-1	CASSRRQTGANTEAFF	TGTGCCAGTAGTCGTCGCCAGACAGGGGCGAACACTGAAGCTTTCTTT
TRBD2	TRBV5-1	NA	TRBJ2-3	CASSAGLAGGLTDTQYF	TGCGCCAGCAGCGCGGGACTAGCGGGAGGACTCACAGATACGCAGTATTTT
NA	TRBV7-3	NA	TRBJ2-6	CASSPGGGANVLTF	TGTGCCAGCAGCCCTGGAGGTGGGGCCAACGTCCTGACTTTC
TRBD1	TRBV5-4	NA	TRBJ2-1	CASSLRQGARNEQFF	TGTGCCAGCAGCCTAAGACAGGGGGCCCGCAATGAGCAGTTCTTC
TRBD2	TRBV9	NA	TRBJ2-1	CASSGRTSGRAGAYNEQFF	TGTGCCAGCAGCGGGCGGACTAGCGGGAGGGCTGGAGCCTACAATGAGCAGTTCTTC
NA	TRBV9	NA	TRBJ2-3	CASSVDSDTQYF	TGTGCCAGCAGCGTAGACTCAGATACGCAGTATTTT
NA	TRBV6-4	NA	TRBJ2-7	CASRKQSSYEQYF	TGTGCCAGCAGGAAACAGAGCTCCTACGAGCAGTACTTC
TRBD2	TRBV5-1	NA	TRBJ2-3	CASSLGTSSSTDTQYF	TGCGCCAGCAGCTTGGGGACTAGCAGCAGCACAGATACGCAGTATTTT
TRBD2	TRBV6-6	NA	TRBJ2-3	CASSSLKTSGTDTQYF	TGTGCCAGCAGTTCTCTAAAGACTAGCGGCACAGATACGCAGTATTTT
TRBD1	TRBV4-2	NA	TRBJ2-2	CASSQARGLGTGELFF	TGTGCCAGCAGCCAAGCCAGGGGGCTGGGCACCGGGGAGCTGTTTTTT
TRBD1	TRBV28	NA	TRBJ2-1	CASTLDRGYNEQFF	TGTGCCAGCACCCTGGACAGGGGGTATAATGAGCAGTTCTTC
NA	TRBV13	NA	TRBJ2-4	CASSLGGGNIQYF	TGTGCCAGCAGCTTAGGCGGGGGAAACATTCAGTACTTC
TRBD1	TRBV7-2	NA	TRBJ1-1	CASRLTGGGNTEAFF	TGTGCCAGCAGGCTGACAGGGGGCGGGAACACTGAAGCTTTCTTT
NA	TRBV7-3	NA	TRBJ2-3	CASSPAGGSTDTQYF	TGTGCCAGCAGCCCCGCCGGAGGGAGCACAGATACGCAGTATTTT
TRBD1	TRBV28	few	TRBJ2-7	CASSLNLGQGSYEQYF	TGTGCCAGCAGTTTAAATCTGGGACAGGGATCCTACGAGCAGTACTTC
NA	TRBV9	NA	TRBJ1-1	CASTVGRTEAFF	TGTGCCAGCACCGTGGGCCGGACTGAAGCTTTCTTT
NA	TRBV4-3	NA	TRBJ2-4	CASSQEWAGLAKNIQYF	TGCGCCAGCAGCCAAGAATGGGCAGGCCTAGCCAAAAACATTCAGTACTTC
TRBD1	TRBV28	NA	TRBJ2-7	CASSPGTGVYEQYF	TGTGCCAGCAGTCCCGGGACAGGGGTTTACGAGCAGTACTTC
TRBD1	TRBV30	NA	TRBJ1-2	CAWSKQGAGGYTF	TGTGCCTGGAGTAAACAGGGGGCGGGTGGCTACACCTTC
NA	TRBV28	NA	TRBJ2-3	CASSFLAIGGTDTQYF	TGTGCCAGCAGTTTCCTTGCCATCGGAGGCACAGATACGCAGTATTTT
NA	TRBV5-1	NA	TRBJ1-2	CASSPGSTWEYYGYTF	TGCGCCAGCAGTCCCGGATCGACCTGGGAGTACTATGGCTACACCTTC
NA	TRBV4-3	NA	TRBJ2-3	CASSQEGVATDTQYF	TGCGCCAGCAGCCAAGAAGGGGTGGCCACAGATACGCAGTATTTT
NA	TRBV28	NA	TRBJ2-3	CASSFYRELATQYF	TGTGCCAGCAGTTTTTACAGGGAGCTTGCTACGCAGTATTTT
TRBD2	TRBV7-3	NA	TRBJ2-7	CASSLVLAGAHEQYF	TGTGCCAGCAGCTTAGTACTAGCGGGAGCCCACGAGCAGTACTTC
TRBD1	TRBV11-2	NA	TRBJ2-7	CASSIDRDRGYYEQYF	TGTGCCAGCAGCATCGACCGGGACAGGGGGTACTACGAGCAGTACTTC
NA	TRBV28	few	TRBJ2-1	CASRPPTSYNEQFF	TGTGCCAGCAGACCACCTACTAGCTACAATGAGCAGTTCTTC
NA	TRBV4-1	NA	TRBJ2-1	CASARGSYNEQFF	TGCGCCAGCGCGCGGGGATCCTACAATGAGCAGTTCTTC
NA	TRBV28	NA	TRBJ1-5	CARSPGTGNNQPQHF	TGTGCCCGCAGCCCAGGCACAGGTAACAATCAGCCCCAGCATTTT
NA	TRBV29-1	NA	TRBJ2-5	CSVELPQRGTQYF	TGCAGCGTTGAGCTCCCTCAAAGGGGGACCCAGTACTTC
NA	TRBV21-1	NA	TRBJ2-3	CASSRGTSGSTQYF	TGTGCCAGCAGCAGGGGGACTAGCGGTTCGACGCAGTATTTT
TRBD1	TRBV7-3	NA	TRBJ2-2	CASSFNRGKHTGELFF	TGTGCCAGCAGCTTCAACAGGGGGAAACACACCGGGGAGCTGTTTTTT
TRBD1	TRBV27	NA	TRBJ2-7	CASSFYRGPEQYF	TGTGCCAGCAGTTTCTACAGGGGGCCCGAGCAGTACTTC
NA	TRBV28	once	TRBJ2-4	CASSSGGQLAKNIQYF	TGTGCCAGCAGTTCTGGAGGACAGTTAGCCAAAAACATTCAGTACTTC
NA	TRBV5-1	NA	TRBJ2-2	CASSLARGETGELFF	TGCGCCAGCAGCTTAGCGCGGGGTGAAACCGGGGAGCTGTTTTTT
TRBD1	TRBV28	NA	TRBJ2-7	CASTHRGHYEQYF	TGTGCCAGCACCCACAGGGGGCACTACGAGCAGTACTTC
NA	TRBV9	NA	TRBJ2-3	CASSVDWGLVGTDTQYF	TGTGCCAGCAGCGTAGATTGGGGCCTCGTTGGCACAGATACGCAGTATTTT
TRBD2	TRBV4-1	NA	TRBJ2-1	CASSRIWGEGSNEQFF	TGCGCCAGCAGCCGGATCTGGGGGGAGGGGTCCAATGAGCAGTTCTTC
NA	TRBV7-6	NA	TRBJ2-1	CASSLANSYNEQFF	TGTGCCAGCAGCTTAGCGAACAGCTACAATGAGCAGTTCTTC
NA	TRBV2	NA	TRBJ2-7	CAIGDSARQYF	TGTGCCATCGGGGACTCGGCGCGGCAGTACTTC
NA	TRBV5-6	NA	TRBJ1-1	CASSPTGLMSEAFF	TGTGCCAGCAGCCCGACAGGTTTGATGTCTGAAGCTTTCTTT
TRBD1	TRBV28	few	TRBJ2-2	CASSLPGQVTGELFF	TGTGCCAGCAGTTTGCCGGGACAGGTCACCGGGGAGCTGTTTTTT
NA	TRBV27	NA	TRBJ2-2	CASSLSRGPGTGELFF	TGTGCCAGCAGTTTGTCCAGAGGTCCGGGAACCGGGGAGCTGTTTTTT
NA	TRBV18	NA	TRBJ1-1	CASSPRQFLNTEAFF	TGTGCCAGCTCACCACGACAGTTCTTGAACACTGAAGCTTTCTTT
NA	TRBV7-2	NA	TRBJ2-2	CASSLGQEHTGELFF	TGTGCCAGCAGCTTAGGACAGGAGCACACCGGGGAGCTGTTTTTT
NA	TRBV7-2	NA	TRBJ2-7	CASSLERTDYEQYF	TGTGCCAGCAGCTTAGAACGGACAGACTACGAGCAGTACTTC
NA	TRBV30	NA	TRBJ2-2	CAWSVAAGRTGELFF	TGTGCCTGGAGTGTAGCTGCAGGGCGGACCGGGGAGCTGTTTTTT
NA	TRBV11-3	NA	TRBJ2-1	CASALDGYEQFF	TGTGCCAGCGCCCTAGATGGCTATGAGCAGTTCTTC
NA	TRBV7-9	NA	TRBJ2-2	CASSLDQSGAGELFF	TGTGCCAGCAGCCTAGACCAGTCGGGGGCCGGGGAGCTGTTTTTT
NA	TRBV19	NA	TRBJ2-2	CASSGNRVINTGELFF	TGTGCCAGTAGTGGAAACAGGGTGATTAACACCGGGGAGCTGTTTTTT
TRBD1	TRBV7-9	NA	TRBJ2-1	CASSLDGDRYNEQFF	TGTGCCAGCAGCTTAGATGGGGACAGGTACAATGAGCAGTTCTTC
NA	TRBV27	NA	TRBJ1-5	CASSPPGQPQHF	TGTGCCAGCAGTCCGCCGGGTCAGCCCCAGCATTTT
TRBD2	TRBV7-9	NA	TRBJ2-3	CASRASSGRTDTQYF	TGTGCCAGCCGAGCTTCTAGCGGACGCACAGATACGCAGTATTTT